The next 18 T cell receptor beta chains were all read from a single sample in a study of cytomegalovirus exposure and HLA in healthy donors. TCRdb's table, derived via immunoSEQ multiplex PCR, lists solely in-frame clones and lacks some. This sample has about 140,000 clones; approximately 85% occur once, and the top ten carry about 1.5%. Specimen: PBMCs. The receptors were sampled from a woman between 25 and 40 years old in good health and CMV-seronegative.

The count of this clone is one. The genes are TRBV28 and TRBJ1-2; 8 positions match TRBD1. V was pared by 4 bases and J by 2 bases, with 9 bases of the junction left unmatched. Germline loops: CDR1 MDHEN, CDR2 SYDVKM. The CDR3 runs to 16 residues. The CDR3 coding sequence is TGTGCCAGCAGTTCTCCTTGGACAGGGCTAAACTATGGCTACACCTTC. Protein product: CASSSPWTGLNYGYTF.

The J gene is TRBJ2-7, the V gene TRBV28; TRBD1 matches 10 bases. The CDR3 runs to 14 residues. Per germline, CDR1 MDHEN and CDR2 SYDVKM. The junction had 6 bases not matched to a gene; V was cut back by 8 bases and J by 2 bases. CDR3 coding DNA: TGTGCCAGCGCCGACAGGGGGCTTGCCTACGAGCAGTACTTC. Translated: CASADRGLAYEQYF.

This sequence joins TRBV7-6 and TRBJ2-2; no clear D. The germline V gene encodes CDR1 SGHVS and CDR2 FNYEAQ. The CDR3 sequence is 14 residues long. Trimming cost V 0 bases and J 5 bases, with 7 bases left between them. The CDR3 sequence: CASSLALATGELFF. The CDR3, as DNA: TGTGCCAGCAGCTTAGCGCTCGCGACCGGGGAGCTGTTTTTT. The full variable domain, completed using reference TRBV7-6 and TRBJ2-2, is GAGVSQSPRYKVTKRGQDVALRCDPISGHVSLYWYRQALGQGPEFLTYFNYEAQQDKSGLPNDRFSAERPEGSISTLTIQRTEQRDSAMYRCASSLALATGELFFGEGSRLTVL.

This chain connects TRBV11-2 to TRBJ2-7, with unresolved D. The germline V and J ends were trimmed by 0 bases and 1 base, with 10 bases remaining between them. Germline CDR1 reads SGHAT; CDR2 reads FQNNGV. The CDR3 is 15 residues long. CDR3 bases: TGTGCCAGCAGCTTAGACTCGTCAGGATCCTACGAGCAGTACTTC. This gives the protein CASSLDSSGSYEQYF. Filled out from reference TRBV11-2 and TRBJ2-7, the complete variable domain reads EAGVAQSPRYKIIEKRQSVAFWCNPISGHATLYWYQQILGQGPKLLIQFQNNGVVDDSQLPKDRFSAERLKGVDSTLKIQPAKLEDSAVYLCASSLDSSGSYEQYFGPGTRLTVT.

The chain recombines TRBV28 with TRBJ1-2; D remains ambiguous. The CDR3 consists of 15 residues. Trimming took 7 bases from V and 0 from J, leaving 15 bases between them. Germline CDR1 MDHEN, CDR2 SYDVKM. The CDR3 DNA is TGTGCCAGCACCGTAAGGAGGACCGCTAACTATGGCTACACCTTC. It encodes CASTVRRTANYGYTF.

The V call is TRBV19, the J call TRBJ1-2; TRBD1 matches at 8 bases. CDR1 is LNHDA, CDR2 SQIVND, per germline (reference sequence). The CDR3 is 15 residues long. Trimming cost V 1 base and J 7 bases; bases outside gene matches: 8. The CDR3 region is CASSIARTGSSGYTF. Written as DNA, the CDR3 is TGTGCCAGTAGTATAGCTCGGACAGGGTCTAGTGGCTACACCTTC.

The chain combines TRBV25-1 with TRBJ2-3; 7 nucleotides align to TRBD2. This CDR3 contains 11 residues. From germline, CDR1 is MGHDK and CDR2 SYGVNS. The V gene end was trimmed by 4 bases and the J gene end by 12 bases; junction bases not matched to a gene: 4. The CDR3 region is CASSVGGAQYF. The CDR3 DNA reads TGTGCCAGCAGTGTGGGAGGGGCACAGTATTTT. The full variable domain, in which reference TRBV25-1 and TRBJ2-3 provide the parts outside the CDR3, is EADIYQTPRYLVIGTGKKITLECSQTMGHDKMYWYQQDPGMELHLIHYSYGVNSTEKGDLSSESTVSRIRTEHFPLTLESARPSHTSQYLCASSVGGAQYFGPGTRLTVL.

J is TRBJ2-1 and V is TRBV6-1; D might be TRBD1 (6 bases). This CDR3 contains 15 residues. Germline V gives CDR1 MNHNS, CDR2 SASEGT. V gave up 6 bases and J gave up 3 bases, with 15 bases separating them. CDR3 sequence reads: CASRETTGYYNEQFF. The CDR3 nucleotides are TGTGCCAGCAGGGAAACGACAGGCTACTACAATGAGCAGTTCTTC.

The rearrangement joins TRBV2 to TRBJ2-1, with a possible D match to TRBD1 (6 bases). CDR3 length: 14 amino acids. CDR1 SNHLY and CDR2 FYNNEI come from the germline V gene. V dropped 7 bases and J dropped 3 bases, with 13 bases sitting between them. CDR3 in amino acids: CASKRQVYYNEQFF. In nucleotides, the CDR3 is TGTGCCAGCAAGCGACAGGTATACTACAATGAGCAGTTCTTC.

This clone turned up a few times. The chain links TRBV30 to TRBJ1-1; 8 positions match TRBD1. This CDR3 is 13 amino acids long. The V gene's germline CDR1 is GTSNPN and CDR2 SVGIG (reference sequence). The V segment lost 5 bases and the J segment 1 base; nucleotides outside the gene matches: 3. CDR3 sequence reads: CAWGQGSNTEAFF. The CDR3 nucleotides read TGTGCCTGGGGACAGGGTTCGAACACTGAAGCTTTCTTT.

In this sample, this clone turned up once. The chain carries TRBV2 and TRBJ2-5; D not resolved. This CDR3 region has 13 residues. The germline V gene has CDR1 SNHLY and CDR2 FYNNEI. V lost 4 bases and J 2 bases, leaving 8 bases between the germline ends. The CDR3, as DNA: TGTGCCAGCAGTGTACAGTGGCAAGAGACCCAGTACTTC. Protein sequence: CASSVQWQETQYF.

This chain joins TRBV7-8 and TRBJ2-7, with D tentatively TRBD2 (5 bases). The V and J ends lost 5 bases and 4 bases respectively, with 12 bases between them. From germline, CDR1 is SGHVS and CDR2 FQNEAQ. The CDR3 totals 13 residues. CDR3 region: CASSPRRRYEQYF. The CDR3 nucleotides read TGTGCCAGCAGCCCCCGGCGGAGGTACGAGCAGTACTTC.

The chain is built from TRBV11-2 and TRBJ1-1; no clear D. The CDR3 contains 14 residues. Germline V gene lookup returns CDR1 SGHAT and CDR2 FQNNGV. Trimming removed 3 bases from V and 4 bases from J, with 12 bases in between. CDR3 sequence (DNA): TGTGCCAGCAGCTTCGACGGAGCGCCCACTGAAGCTTTCTTT. It yields the protein CASSFDGAPTEAFF. Together with reference TRBV11-2 and TRBJ1-1, the CDR3 gives the full variable domain: EAGVAQSPRYKIIEKRQSVAFWCNPISGHATLYWYQQILGQGPKLLIQFQNNGVVDDSQLPKDRFSAERLKGVDSTLKIQPAKLEDSAVYLCASSFDGAPTEAFFGQGTRLTVV.

The V call is TRBV19, the J call TRBJ1-3, with D perhaps TRBD1 (5 bases). CDR3 length: 15 residues. V was pared by 2 bases and J by 4 bases, with 12 bases between. Per the germline V gene, CDR1 is LNHDA and CDR2 is SQIVND (reference sequence). In nucleotides, the CDR3 is TGTGCCAGTAGTATACGTCAGGGTTCGGGAAACACCATATATTTT. Protein product: CASSIRQGSGNTIYF.

This rearrangement joins TRBV2 to TRBJ1-2, with a tentative D call TRBD1 (6 bases). The V and J ends lost 2 bases and 2 bases respectively, with 18 bases between them. The CDR3 spans 17 residues. From germline, CDR1 is SNHLY and CDR2 FYNNEI. The CDR3 sequence: CASSELQGGIKNYGYTF. CDR3 bases: TGTGCCAGCAGTGAATTACAGGGTGGTATCAAGAACTATGGCTACACCTTC.

The V gene is TRBV18, the J gene TRBJ1-4, with no clear D. The germline V gene encodes CDR1 KGHSH and CDR2 LQKENI. V was pared by 4 bases and J by 7 bases, with 16 bases between. The CDR3 is 15 residues long. DNA of the CDR3: TGTGCCAGCTCACGACAACCTCCCCCTGGTGAAAAACTGTTTTTT. Its translation: CASSRQPPPGEKLFF.

This chain uses TRBV27 with TRBJ1-5; D perhaps matches TRBD1 (6 bases). V was pared by 5 bases and J by 3 bases, with 11 bases between. Germline CDR1 is MNHEY and CDR2 is SMNVEV (reference sequence). The CDR3 loop spans 14 amino acids. The CDR3: CASSQHRVNQPQHF. Here the CDR3 DNA reads TGTGCCAGCAGTCAACACAGGGTCAATCAGCCCCAGCATTTT.

The chain links TRBV7-6 to TRBJ2-2; 8 bases line up with TRBD2. CDR3 length: 14 residues. Germline V CDR1 and CDR2: SGHVS, FNYEAQ. V dropped 2 bases and J dropped 8; count of bases not matched to a gene: 4. Written as DNA, the CDR3 is TGTGCCAGCAGCTTAAGGCGGGGGGCAGGGGAGCTGTTTTTT. Protein product: CASSLRRGAGELFF.